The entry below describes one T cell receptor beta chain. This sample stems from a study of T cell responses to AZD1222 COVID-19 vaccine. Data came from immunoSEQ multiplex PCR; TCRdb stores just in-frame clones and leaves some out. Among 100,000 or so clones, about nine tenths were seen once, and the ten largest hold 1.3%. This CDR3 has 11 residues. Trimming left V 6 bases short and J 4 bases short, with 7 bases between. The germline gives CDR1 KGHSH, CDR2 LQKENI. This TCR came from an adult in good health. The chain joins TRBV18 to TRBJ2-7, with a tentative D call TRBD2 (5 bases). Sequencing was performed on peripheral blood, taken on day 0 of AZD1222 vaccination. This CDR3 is CASSPGYEQYF. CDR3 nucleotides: TGTGCCAGCTCCCCGGGGTACGAGCAGTACTTC.